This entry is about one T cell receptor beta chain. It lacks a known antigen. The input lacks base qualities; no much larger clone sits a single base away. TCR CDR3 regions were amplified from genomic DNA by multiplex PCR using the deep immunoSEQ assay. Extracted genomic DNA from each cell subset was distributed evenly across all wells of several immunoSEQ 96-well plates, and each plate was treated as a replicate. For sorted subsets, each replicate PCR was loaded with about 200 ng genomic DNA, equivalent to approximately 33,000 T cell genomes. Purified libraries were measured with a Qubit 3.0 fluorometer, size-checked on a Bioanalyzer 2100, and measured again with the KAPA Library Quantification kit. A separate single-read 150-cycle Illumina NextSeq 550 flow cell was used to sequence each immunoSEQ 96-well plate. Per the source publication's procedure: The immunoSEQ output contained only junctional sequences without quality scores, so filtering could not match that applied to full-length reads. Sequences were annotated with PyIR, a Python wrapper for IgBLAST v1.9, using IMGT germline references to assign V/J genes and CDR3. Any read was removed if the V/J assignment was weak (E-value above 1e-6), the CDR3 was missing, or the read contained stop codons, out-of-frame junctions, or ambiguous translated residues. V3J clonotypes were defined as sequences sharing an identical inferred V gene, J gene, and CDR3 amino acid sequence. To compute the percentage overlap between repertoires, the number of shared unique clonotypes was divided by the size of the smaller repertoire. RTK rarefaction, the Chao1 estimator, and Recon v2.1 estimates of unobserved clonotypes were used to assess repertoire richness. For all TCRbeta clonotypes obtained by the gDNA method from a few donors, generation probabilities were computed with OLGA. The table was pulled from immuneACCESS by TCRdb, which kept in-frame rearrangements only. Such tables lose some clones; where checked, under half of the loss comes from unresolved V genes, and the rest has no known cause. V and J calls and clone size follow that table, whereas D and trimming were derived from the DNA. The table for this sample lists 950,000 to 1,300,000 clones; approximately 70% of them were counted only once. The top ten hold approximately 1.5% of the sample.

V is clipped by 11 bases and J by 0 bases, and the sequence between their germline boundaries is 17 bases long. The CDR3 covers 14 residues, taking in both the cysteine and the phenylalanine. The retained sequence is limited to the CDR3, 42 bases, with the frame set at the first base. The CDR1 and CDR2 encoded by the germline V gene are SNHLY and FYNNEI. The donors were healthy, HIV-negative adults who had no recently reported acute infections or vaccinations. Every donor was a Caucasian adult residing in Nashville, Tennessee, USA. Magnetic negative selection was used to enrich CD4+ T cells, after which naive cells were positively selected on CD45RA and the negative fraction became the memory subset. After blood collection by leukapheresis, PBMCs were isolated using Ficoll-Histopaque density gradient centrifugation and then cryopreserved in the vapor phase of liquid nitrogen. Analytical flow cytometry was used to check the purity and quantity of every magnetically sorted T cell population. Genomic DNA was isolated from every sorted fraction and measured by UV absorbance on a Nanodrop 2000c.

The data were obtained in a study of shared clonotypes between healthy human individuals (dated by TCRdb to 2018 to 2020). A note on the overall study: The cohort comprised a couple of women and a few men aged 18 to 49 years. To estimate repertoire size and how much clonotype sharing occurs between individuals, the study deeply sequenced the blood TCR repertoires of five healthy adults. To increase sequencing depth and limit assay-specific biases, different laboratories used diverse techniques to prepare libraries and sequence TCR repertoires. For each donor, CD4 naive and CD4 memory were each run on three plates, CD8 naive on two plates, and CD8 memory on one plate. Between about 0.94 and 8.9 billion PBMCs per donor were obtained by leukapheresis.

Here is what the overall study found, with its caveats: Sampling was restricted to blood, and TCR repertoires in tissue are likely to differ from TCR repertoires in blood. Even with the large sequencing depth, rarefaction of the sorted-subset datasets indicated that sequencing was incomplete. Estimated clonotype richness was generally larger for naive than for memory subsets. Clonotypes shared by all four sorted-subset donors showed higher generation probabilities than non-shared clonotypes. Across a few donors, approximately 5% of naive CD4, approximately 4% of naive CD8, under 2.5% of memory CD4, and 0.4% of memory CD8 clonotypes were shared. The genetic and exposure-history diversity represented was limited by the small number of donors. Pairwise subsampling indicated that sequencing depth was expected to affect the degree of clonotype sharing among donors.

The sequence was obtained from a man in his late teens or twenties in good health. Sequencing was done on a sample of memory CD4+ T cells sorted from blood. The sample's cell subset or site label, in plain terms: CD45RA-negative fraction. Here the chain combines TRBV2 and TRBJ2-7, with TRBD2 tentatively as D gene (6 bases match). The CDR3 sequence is CASKGGLSSYEQYF. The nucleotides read TGTGCCTCCAAAGGCGGACTAAGCTCCTACGAGCAGTACTTC.